Listed below are T cell receptor beta chains from one sample, sequenced in a study of blood T cell repertoires in COVID-19. The table came from immunoSEQ multiplex PCR; TCRdb's copy has only in-frame clones and leaves some out. The table has 380,000 or so clones, about 87% seen once. Source material: PBMCs or T cells enriched from blood (not recorded which). The receptors stem from a man aged 30 to 45 who had recovered from COVID-19. Both conserved end residues are part of each CDR3. Fields, in order: CDR3 DNA, CDR3 protein, D gene, V gene, J gene, clone size. A D gene is named only where the DNA matches it firmly. For some rows the clone size is stated as once, few or many, or as a class when expanded; others skip it.

cdr3_nt: TGTGCCAGCAGCTTAAGTACAGGGGTGGGCTATGGCTACACCTTC; cdr3_aa: CASSLSTGVGYGYTF; d_call: TRBD1; v_call: TRBV7-2; j_call: TRBJ1-2; clone_size: .
cdr3_nt: TGTGCCAGCAAGTGGGAAGCGGGGGGAGGGGATGAGCAGTTCTTC; cdr3_aa: CASKWEAGGGDEQFF; d_call: TRBD2; v_call: TRBV7-8; j_call: TRBJ2-1; clone_size: once
cdr3_nt: TGTGCCAGCAGCGTAGAACAGGCCCAAGAAGCTTTCTTT; cdr3_aa: CASSVEQAQEAFF; d_call: .; v_call: TRBV9; j_call: TRBJ1-1; clone_size: .
cdr3_nt: TGCGCCAGCAGCCTATCCGGGACAGGCGCCTACGAGCAGTACTTC; cdr3_aa: CASSLSGTGAYEQYF; d_call: TRBD1; v_call: TRBV4-1; j_call: TRBJ2-7; clone_size: .
cdr3_nt: TGTGCCAGTAGTATCCGGAGGGGGCCTTTCGAGCAGTACTTC; cdr3_aa: CASSIRRGPFEQYF; d_call: .; v_call: TRBV19; j_call: TRBJ2-7; clone_size: .
cdr3_nt: TGTGCCAGCAGCTTATTTTCTCCGCGCAACACTGAAGCTTTCTTT; cdr3_aa: CASSLFSPRNTEAFF; d_call: .; v_call: TRBV7-9; j_call: TRBJ1-1; clone_size: .
cdr3_nt: TGTGCCAGCAGGGCCCTGGGCTTACGGGGGTTCTTC; cdr3_aa: CASRALGLRGFF; d_call: .; v_call: TRBV2; j_call: TRBJ2-1; clone_size: .
cdr3_nt: TGTGCCAGTAGTACCTACCCCCGACTAGCGGGGGGGGTAGATACGCAGTATTTT; cdr3_aa: CASSTYPRLAGGVDTQYF; d_call: TRBD2; v_call: TRBV19; j_call: TRBJ2-3; clone_size: .
cdr3_nt: TGTGCCAGCTCGCGACAGGGGGCTGTCTACAATGAGCAGTTCTTC; cdr3_aa: CASSRQGAVYNEQFF; d_call: TRBD1; v_call: TRBV18; j_call: TRBJ2-1; clone_size: .
cdr3_nt: TGTGCCAGCAGTTCGACAGCCCAGGGCACTGAAGCTTTCTTT; cdr3_aa: CASSSTAQGTEAFF; d_call: .; v_call: TRBV28; j_call: TRBJ1-1; clone_size: .